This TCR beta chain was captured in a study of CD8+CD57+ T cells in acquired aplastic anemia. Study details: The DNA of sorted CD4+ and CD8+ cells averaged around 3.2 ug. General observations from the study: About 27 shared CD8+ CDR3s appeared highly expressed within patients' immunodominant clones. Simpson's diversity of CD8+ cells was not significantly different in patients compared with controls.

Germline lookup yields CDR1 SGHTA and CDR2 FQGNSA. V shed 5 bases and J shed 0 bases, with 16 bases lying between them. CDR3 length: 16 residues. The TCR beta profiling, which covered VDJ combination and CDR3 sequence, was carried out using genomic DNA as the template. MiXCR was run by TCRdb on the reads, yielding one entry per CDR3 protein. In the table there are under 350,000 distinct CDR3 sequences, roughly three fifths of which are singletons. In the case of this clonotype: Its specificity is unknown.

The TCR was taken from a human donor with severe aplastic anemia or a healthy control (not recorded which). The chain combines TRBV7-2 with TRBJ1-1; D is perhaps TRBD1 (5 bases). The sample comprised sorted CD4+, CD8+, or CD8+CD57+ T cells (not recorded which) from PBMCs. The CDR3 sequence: CASSPRVGAVNTEAFF. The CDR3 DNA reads TGTGCCAGCAGCCCCCGCGTCGGGGCGGTGAACACTGAAGCTTTCTTT.